The 29 T cell receptor beta chains below all came from one sample that was sequenced in a study of blood T cell repertoires in COVID-19. Repertoires were generated with immunoSEQ multiplex PCR, while TCRdb's copy carries only in-frame clones and drops some. The sample includes a few hundred thousand clones, around four fifths seen only once; the top ten take about 5%. Sample: peripheral blood. The origin of the receptors is a man aged 55 to 69 who had recovered from COVID-19.

V gene TRBV6-2 or TRBV6-3 combines with J gene TRBJ1-1; TRBD1 matches at 7 bases. V lost 0 bases, J lost 4 bases, and 5 bases stayed unmatched. The CDR3 runs to 15 residues. Germline assignment: CDR1 MNHEY and CDR2 SVGEGT. The CDR3 region has the DNA TGTGCCAGCAGTTACTCGAGGACAGGCCCCACTGAAGCTTTCTTT. It yields the protein CASSYSRTGPTEAFF.

This chain connects TRBV19 to TRBJ2-7; D is possibly TRBD2 (7 bases). V was cut by 4 bases and J by 0 bases, with 16 bases left in between. CDR3 length: 16 residues. The V gene's germline CDR1 is LNHDA and CDR2 SQIVND (reference sequence). The CDR3 nucleotides are TGTGCCAGTAGTAACTCCGGGGGCGGGGGCTCCTACGAGCAGTACTTC. Translation gives CASSNSGGGGSYEQYF.

CDR3 sequence reads: CASSEGSTAYGYTF. The CDR3 region has the DNA TGTGCCAGCAGTGAAGGGTCGACAGCCTATGGCTACACCTTC. V and J are TRBV2 and TRBJ1-2; TRBD1 is a possible D gene (5 bases). Trimming removed 1 base from V and 4 bases from J, with 10 bases in between. In germline, CDR1 is SNHLY, CDR2 FYNNEI. The CDR3 consists of 14 residues.

The chain carries TRBV10-3 and TRBJ2-7; 7 positions match TRBD1. V lost 6 bases to trimming and J lost 4 bases; unmatched junction nucleotides: 12. The CDR3 loop spans 15 amino acids. The V gene's germline CDR1 is ENHRY and CDR2 SYGVKD. The DNA for the CDR3 is TGTGCCATCAGGAGGCAGGGGGACGAGTTATACGAGCAGTACTTC. It encodes CAIRRQGDELYEQYF.

The chain couples TRBV29-1 to TRBJ2-5; 14 bases align to TRBD2. Germline V gives CDR1 SQVTM, CDR2 ANQGSEA. There are 16 residues in the CDR3. V shed 4 bases and J 4 bases; nucleotides not matched to a gene: 8. Here the CDR3 DNA reads TGCAGCGTTGGGACTAGCGGGGGGAAGTTCAGAGAGACCCAGTACTTC. Translation: CSVGTSGGKFRETQYF.

J is TRBJ2-7 and V is TRBV28; a weak D match, TRBD1 (5 bases). The CDR3 loop spans 17 amino acids. Germline loops: CDR1 MDHEN, CDR2 SYDVKM. V was shortened by 3 bases and J by 5 bases, with 23 bases between the two germline ends. As DNA, the CDR3 is TGTGCCAGCAGTTTTACCCCTGACAGACCCATTAGGGACGAGCAGTACTTC. Residues: CASSFTPDRPIRDEQYF.

V is TRBV19 and J is TRBJ1-2; 10 bases match TRBD1. The germline CDR1 and CDR2 sequences are LNHDA and SQIVND (reference sequence). CDR3 length equals 15 residues. V gave up 4 bases and J gave up 4 bases; unmatched junction bases: 6. The CDR3, as DNA: TGTGCCAGTAGTACACCGGGACAGGGGATCTATGGCTACACCTTC. Protein sequence: CASSTPGQGIYGYTF.

This chain links TRBV11-2 with TRBJ1-1, with D possibly TRBD1 on 6 matching bases. The CDR3 is 16 residues long. Trimming removed 3 bases from V and 3 bases from J, with 17 bases in between. Germline lookup yields CDR1 SGHAT and CDR2 FQNNGV. CDR3 protein: CASSFAVGAGDTEAFF. Here the CDR3 DNA reads TGTGCCAGCAGCTTTGCCGTTGGGGCAGGGGACACTGAAGCTTTCTTT. Using reference TRBV11-2 and TRBJ1-1 for the parts outside the CDR3, the full variable domain is EAGVAQSPRYKIIEKRQSVAFWCNPISGHATLYWYQQILGQGPKLLIQFQNNGVVDDSQLPKDRFSAERLKGVDSTLKIQPAKLEDSAVYLCASSFAVGAGDTEAFFGQGTRLTVV.

This clone was counted once. This sequence joins TRBV7-3 and TRBJ2-3, with 8 bases identical to TRBD2. The J segment lost 4 bases and the V segment lost 5 bases, leaving 14 bases of the junction unmatched. The CDR3 extends over 17 amino acids. Germline loops: CDR1 SGHTA, CDR2 FQGTGA. CDR3 DNA sequence: TGTGCCAGCAGCGCCCACCGGGGGGGGGTGAATGCAGATACGCAGTATTTT. It is translated as CASSAHRGGVNADTQYF.

The chain recombines TRBV5-1 with TRBJ1-4; D possibly corresponds to TRBD1 (6 bases). Germline assignment: CDR1 SGHRS and CDR2 YFSETQ. CDR3 length: 14 amino acids. V was trimmed by 4 bases and J by 5 bases, leaving 12 bases between them. CDR3 DNA: TGCGCCAGCAGCCAGCAGGGGAGAAATGAAAAACTGTTTTTT. The encoded protein is CASSQQGRNEKLFF.

This chain connects TRBV4-1 to TRBJ2-3, with TRBD2 matching 12 bases. This CDR3 has 16 residues. Losses at the gene ends were 3 bases for V and 2 bases for J; bases not matched to a gene: 3. Germline V gene sequence: CDR1 MGHRA, CDR2 YSYEKL. The CDR3 DNA sequence: TGCGCCAGCAGCCAGGGGACTAGCGGGCCCACAGATACGCAGTATTTT. Its protein is CASSQGTSGPTDTQYF.

The J gene is TRBJ1-2, the V gene TRBV5-6; D is undetermined. Germline CDR1 and CDR2: SGHDT and YYEEEE. The CDR3 has 14 residues. Trimming left V 0 bases short and J 4 bases short, with 10 bases between. This chain's CDR3 is CASSLDTRSYGYTF. CDR3 nucleotides: TGTGCCAGCAGCTTGGATACTCGGAGCTATGGCTACACCTTC.

This sequence joins TRBV6-1 and TRBJ2-7; D perhaps matches TRBD2 (5 bases). The germline V and J ends were trimmed by 2 bases and 6 bases, with 17 bases remaining between them. The CDR3 length is 15 residues. Germline loops: CDR1 MNHNS, CDR2 SASEGT. CDR3: CASSETWTLGGEQYF. As DNA, the CDR3 is TGTGCCAGCAGTGAAACGTGGACGTTAGGAGGCGAGCAGTACTTC.

On this clone: Distinct nucleotide sequences in the sample also encode this CDR3. The rearrangement joins TRBV18 to TRBJ1-3; unclear D gene. The V end lost 3 bases, the J end lost 0 bases, and 6 bases lay between the germline ends. Germline assignment: CDR1 KGHSH and CDR2 LQKENI. CDR3 length equals 14 residues. Here the CDR3 reads CASSPGGSGNTIYF. The CDR3 DNA reads as TGTGCCAGCTCACCGGGAGGCTCTGGAAACACCATATATTTT.

This clone was counted once. The V gene is TRBV27, the J gene TRBJ1-1; D might be TRBD1 (5 bases). The ends were cut back, 5 bases at V and 0 bases at J, with 19 bases in the middle. This CDR3 region has 17 residues. Germline loops: CDR1 MNHEY, CDR2 SMNVEV (reference sequence). The CDR3 DNA sequence: TGTGCCAGCAGTGACCAGGGAGGGAGTTCCATGAACACTGAAGCTTTCTTT. Translated: CASSDQGGSSMNTEAFF.

This chain connects TRBV5-6 to TRBJ1-3, with TRBD1 matching 9 bases. The CDR3 length is 15 residues. With V trimmed by 1 base and J by 7 bases, 6 bases remained unmatched. The germline V gene has CDR1 SGHDT and CDR2 YYEEEE. The CDR3 DNA reads as TGTGCCAGCAGCTTGACTCCGGGACAGGGTAACACCATATATTTT. It yields the protein CASSLTPGQGNTIYF.

The rearrangement links TRBV5-1 to TRBJ1-6, with D maybe TRBD1 (6 bases). The germline CDR1 and CDR2 sequences are SGHRS and YFSETQ. V was clipped by 5 bases and J by 10 bases, with 13 bases between them. This CDR3 region has 13 residues. The CDR3 protein is CASRRDKSSPLHF. The CDR3 nucleotides are TGCGCCAGCAGGAGGGACAAGAGCTCACCCCTCCACTTT.

The chain couples TRBV2 to TRBJ2-7; 8 nucleotides match TRBD2. The V and J ends lost 5 bases and 7 bases, in that order; junction bases with no gene match: 13. This CDR3 is built from 15 residues. CDR1 is SNHLY and CDR2 is FYNNEI in the germline V gene. This CDR3 is CASSPSVAGRREQYF. Written as DNA, the CDR3 is TGTGCCAGCAGTCCCTCCGTAGCGGGGAGGAGGGAGCAGTACTTC.

CDR3 sequence (DNA): TGCGCCAGCAGTTCGGGGGGGGCGAGGGCCACTGAAGCTTTCTTT. It translates to CASSSGGARATEAFF. The chain is built from TRBV5-1 and TRBJ1-1, with TRBD1 as a possible D gene (6 bases). V dropped 5 bases and J dropped 4 bases, with 18 bases sitting between them. The CDR3 is 15 residues long. Germline assignment: CDR1 SGHRS and CDR2 YFSETQ.

V and J are TRBV7-6 and TRBJ1-2; D is possibly TRBD1 (6 bases). V was trimmed by 6 bases and J by 3 bases, leaving 11 bases between them. The CDR3 spans 13 residues. Germline CDR1 and CDR2: SGHVS and FNYEAQ. The CDR3 sequence is CASSRTGHYGYTF. CDR3 sequence (DNA): TGTGCCAGCAGTAGAACAGGGCACTATGGCTACACCTTC.

This rearrangement joins TRBV7-2 to TRBJ1-2; 7 bases line up with TRBD1. Germline V gives CDR1 SGHTA, CDR2 FQGNSA. Trimming took 5 bases from V and 3 from J; bases not matched to a gene: 3. This CDR3 is 13 amino acids long. The CDR3 nucleotides are TGTGCCAGCAGCGAAGACAGGGACTATGGCTACACCTTC. This codes for CASSEDRDYGYTF.

The CDR3 coding sequence is TGTGCCAGCAGTGAAAATCCCACTAGCGGGGCAGGCGGTACGCAGTATTTT. Its protein is CASSENPTSGAGGTQYF. The chain has TRBV2 and TRBJ2-3; 10 bases are shared with TRBD2. J was trimmed by 8 bases and V by 2 bases; bases with no gene match: 13. Germline V gives CDR1 SNHLY, CDR2 FYNNEI. CDR3 length: 17 residues. Supplemented by reference TRBV2 and TRBJ2-3, the full variable domain reads EPEVTQTPSHQVTQMGQEVILRCVPISNHLYFYWYRQILGQKVEFLVSFYNNEISEKSEIFDDQFSVERPDGSNFTLKIRSTKLEDSAMYFCASSENPTSGAGGTQYFGPGTRLTVL.

This chain joins TRBV5-6 and TRBJ1-6; TRBD1 matches at 7 bases. The germline CDR1 and CDR2 sequences are SGHDT and YYEEEE. The CDR3 runs to 15 residues. With 4 bases clipped from V and 8 bases from J, the junction kept 9 bases outside the gene matches. As DNA, the CDR3 is TGTGCCAGCAGCCTGGGGACAGCTTGGGATTCACCCCTCCACTTT. It is translated as CASSLGTAWDSPLHF.

The V and J genes are TRBV5-1 and TRBJ2-1, with D possibly being TRBD2 (6 bases). The CDR3 covers 15 residues. Germline CDR1 reads SGHRS; CDR2 reads YFSETQ. V dropped 5 bases and J dropped 8 bases, with 20 bases sitting between them. The CDR3 sequence is CASSRPGLGGDEQFF. In nucleotides, the CDR3 is TGCGCCAGCAGTCGGCCGGGACTCGGAGGGGATGAGCAGTTCTTC. Complete variable domain (other parts from reference TRBV5-1 and TRBJ2-1): KAGVTQTPRYLIKTRGQQVTLSCSPISGHRSVSWYQQTPGQGLQFLFEYFSETQRNKGNFPGRFSGRQFSNSRSEMNVSTLELGDSALYLCASSRPGLGGDEQFFGPGTRLTVL.

V and J are TRBV19 and TRBJ1-4, with 9 positions matching TRBD1. Germline values: CDR1 LNHDA, CDR2 SQIVND (reference sequence). With V trimmed by 3 bases and J by 2 bases, 7 bases remained unmatched. This CDR3 is 17 amino acids long. The CDR3 coding sequence is TGTGCCAGTAGTATTTTACAGGGGGCGGCTACTAATGAAAAACTGTTTTTT. This sequence encodes CASSILQGAATNEKLFF. The whole variable domain, filled in from reference TRBV19 and TRBJ1-4, reads DGGITQSPKYLFRKEGQNVTLSCEQNLNHDAMYWYRQDPGQGLRLIYYSQIVNDFQKGDIAEGYSVSREKKESFPLTVTSAQKNPTAFYLCASSILQGAATNEKLFFGSGTQLSVL.

The chain combines TRBV28 with TRBJ1-1, with D tentatively TRBD1 (5 bases). The CDR3 loop spans 15 amino acids. The ends were cut back, 5 bases at V and 3 bases at J, with 16 bases in the middle. Germline V gene lookup returns CDR1 MDHEN and CDR2 SYDVKM. The CDR3 DNA reads TGTGCCAGCAGTCCCGCCGGGGGGAGGGACACTGAAGCTTTCTTT. Amino acid sequence: CASSPAGGRDTEAFF.

The chain carries TRBV12-3 or TRBV12-4 and TRBJ2-7; D may be TRBD2 (6 bases). Deletions cut 6 bases from V and 6 bases from J, with 12 bases between. This CDR3 is built from 12 residues. CDR3 DNA: TGTGCCAGCAGCCCGGGACTCCCCGAGCAGTACTTC. This sequence encodes CASSPGLPEQYF.

On this clone: Other DNA variants within this sample encode the same CDR3. The rearrangement joins TRBV3-1 (or the pseudogene TRBV3-2) to TRBJ2-7, with TRBD1 matching 8 bases. J gave up 3 bases and V 0 bases, and 1 base lay outside the gene matches. Germline-derived CDR1 and CDR2 are LGHDT and YNNKEL (reference sequence). This CDR3 region has 14 residues. The CDR3 DNA reads TGTGCCAGCAGCCAAGATGGGACAGGCTACGAGCAGTACTTC. Protein product: CASSQDGTGYEQYF.

This clone came up once. The chain combines TRBV7-2 with TRBJ1-3, with no clear D. The V end was cut by 0 bases, the J end by 0 bases, with 9 bases between. This CDR3 comprises 16 residues. From germline, CDR1 is SGHTA and CDR2 FQGNSA. The CDR3 loop is CASSLAHSSSGNTIYF. CDR3 sequence (DNA): TGTGCCAGCAGCTTAGCCCACAGTAGCTCTGGAAACACCATATATTTT.